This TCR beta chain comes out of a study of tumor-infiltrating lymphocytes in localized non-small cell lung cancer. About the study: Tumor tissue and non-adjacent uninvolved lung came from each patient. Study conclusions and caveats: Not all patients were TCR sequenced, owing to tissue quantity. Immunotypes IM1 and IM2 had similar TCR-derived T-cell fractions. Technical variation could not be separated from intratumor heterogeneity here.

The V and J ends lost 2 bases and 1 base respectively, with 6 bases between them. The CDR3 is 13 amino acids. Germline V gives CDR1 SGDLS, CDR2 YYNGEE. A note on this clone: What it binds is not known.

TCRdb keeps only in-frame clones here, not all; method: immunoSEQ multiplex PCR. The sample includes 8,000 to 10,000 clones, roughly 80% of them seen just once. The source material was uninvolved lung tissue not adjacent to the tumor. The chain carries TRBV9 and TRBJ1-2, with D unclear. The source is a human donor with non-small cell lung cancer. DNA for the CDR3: TGTGCCAGCAGCGTGGAGCTTAACTATGGCTACACCTTC. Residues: CASSVELNYGYTF.